This T cell receptor (beta chain) was observed in a study of molecular identifiers for immune sequencing clone quantification (dated by TCRdb to between 2018 and 2020). Regarding the study in general: For a replicate experiment, RNA from around 20,000 or 99,000 naive CD8 T cells was divided into five aliquots, of which four were sequenced. The study was a methods study using CD8 T cells to benchmark molecular-identifier clustering-based TCR repertoire sequencing (MIDCIRS) and TCR RNA copy counting. What the study reported, not specific to this receptor: A single cell's worth of spiked-in Jurkat TCR RNA was reported detectable even among around 970,000 naive CD8 T cells. Approximately 3.1 recovered TCR RNA copies per cell were obtained by modeling, versus around 10 by digital PCR, implying a capture efficiency of 25% to 30%. In CMV-specific effector cells, clones with more than 20 RNA copies accounted for over 99% of molecules, whereas in naive cells such clones accounted for under 1%. Highly expanded clone sizes could be underestimated because identical TCR molecules may share a barcode. When barcode sub-clustering was left out, chimeric consensus sequences inflated TCR diversity, with chimeras reaching as high as 47%. Naive libraries contained spiked-in Jurkat TCR RNA (more than 9 copies' worth), which is not part of the donor repertoire.

V sheds 6 bases and J sheds 2 bases, leaving 14 bases between their ends. Spanning cysteine to phenylalanine, the CDR3 consists of 13 amino acids. Just CDR3 DNA is preserved here, 39 bases in frame from base 1. CDR1 and CDR2 were assigned from the germline V gene (reference sequence) as DFQATT and SNEGSKA. Libraries of naive CD8 T cells were generated from around 20,000 to 990,000 sorted cells, with 10%, 30% or 50% of the purified RNA used. Naive CD8 T cells were FACS-sorted as CD8+CD4-CCR7+CD45RA+ on a BD FACSAria II into RLT Plus buffer. Detection sensitivity was tested by spiking Jurkat RNA equal to around 11 TCR copies' worth into samples containing about 20,000-1,000,000 naive CD8 T cells. Enrichment of CD8 T cells was performed with RosetteSep CD8+ T Cell Enrichment Cocktail and Ficoll-Paque, after which ACK red cell lysis was carried out. Library preparation used PCR. The sample was run on an Illumina HiSeq 4000. Preparation of bulk TCR libraries followed a previously described approach, with the TCR primers listed in Table S5. Total RNA was purified with the Qiagen AllPrep DNA/RNA kit. Reads from multiple sequencing runs of the same library were pooled before analysis. Concerning the study's data processing: Reads were retained only if their TCR constant sequence matched exactly, and those retained reads were trimmed to 150 nt and grouped according to their 12-nt molecular barcodes. Reads in each barcode group were sub-clustered using a 15% Levenshtein threshold, and a quality-weighted consensus sequence was built for each RNA molecule. Non-functional sequences were filtered out, along with any lower-count sequence sitting one edit away from another sequence. Based on a fit of two negative binomial distributions, barcode sub-clusters having less than 20% of the maximum read count were discarded. Clones were called with MiXCR by TCRdb after fastp trimmed the public reads at Q25, and only in-frame beta chains were retained. Every entry covers one CDR3 protein and lists the most common genes and DNA from its rows. These V and J calls originate from TCRdb's pipeline instead of the authors' own analysis. Here the sample has fewer than 30,000 distinct CDR3 sequences; about 15% occur a single time. Around 1% of the sample belongs to the ten largest clones.

This clonotype was seen repeatedly, ten times or more. Its antigen target is currently unknown. There are no base qualities to consult, and no much larger clone falls within one base. The sequenced material came from naive CD8+ T cells from blood, with Jurkat cell RNA spiked in. The sample's cell subset or site label, in plain terms: FACS-sorted CD8+CD4-CCR7+CD45RA+ naive T cells. The receptor's source is a human donor in good health. Some libraries in this study had Jurkat cell RNA spiked in. The chain couples TRBV20-1 to TRBJ2-7; D gene: possibly TRBD1, on 6 matching bases. The nucleotide sequence reads as follows: TGCAGTGCAAAGGACAGAGTCGCCTACGAGCAGTACTTC. This gives the protein CSAKDRVAYEQYF.